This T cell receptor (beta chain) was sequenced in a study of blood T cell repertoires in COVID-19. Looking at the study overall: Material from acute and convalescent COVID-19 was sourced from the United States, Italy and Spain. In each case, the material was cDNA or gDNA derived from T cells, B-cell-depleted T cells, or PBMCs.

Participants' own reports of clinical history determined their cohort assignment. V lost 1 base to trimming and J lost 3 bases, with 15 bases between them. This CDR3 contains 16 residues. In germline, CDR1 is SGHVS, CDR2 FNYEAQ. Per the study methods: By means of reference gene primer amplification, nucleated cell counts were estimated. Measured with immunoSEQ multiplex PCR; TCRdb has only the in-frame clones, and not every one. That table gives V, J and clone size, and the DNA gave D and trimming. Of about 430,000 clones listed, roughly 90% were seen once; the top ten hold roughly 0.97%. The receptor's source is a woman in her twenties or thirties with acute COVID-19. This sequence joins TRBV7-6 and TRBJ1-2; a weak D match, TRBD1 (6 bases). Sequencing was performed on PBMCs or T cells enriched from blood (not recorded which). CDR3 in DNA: TGTGCCAGCAGCTTAGGGGGGCAGGGTTCGCACTATGGCTACACCTTC. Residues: CASSLGGQGSHYGYTF. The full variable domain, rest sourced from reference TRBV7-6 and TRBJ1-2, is GAGVSQSPRYKVTKRGQDVALRCDPISGHVSLYWYRQALGQGPEFLTYFNYEAQQDKSGLPNDRFSAERPEGSISTLTIQRTEQRDSAMYRCASSLGGQGSHYGYTFGSGTRLTVV.